This record looks at one T cell receptor beta chain sequence and its context. Its antigen is currently unknown. Every sample gave at least 5 micrograms of total RNA when it was extracted. The data belong to a study of blood T cells in healthy people across ages. Study observations and caveats: Researchers judged that diversity estimates from one million T cells fell short of true values. TCR beta diversity correlated strongly with naive T cell percentage.

Germline assignment: CDR1 SGHTA and CDR2 FQGNSA. The CDR3 spans 14 residues. V shed 6 bases, J shed 4 bases, and the junction held 5 bases outside the gene matches. A J-beta primer mix and a sample-barcoded 5' primer were used in a second PCR of about 7 to 12 cycles. Each cDNA molecule, via a template-switch adaptor with 12 random nucleotides, was tagged. MiXCR, run by TCRdb on the 5' RACE reads, gives a single entry per CDR3 protein. Of around 1,600,000 distinct CDR3 sequences detected, 35% to 45% appear once; the ten largest clones hold under 5%. This TCR was sampled from a woman under 30 in good health. The sequencing input was blood. The chain recombines TRBV7-2 with TRBJ2-1; TRBD2 agrees at 8 bases. CDR3 DNA sequence: TGTGCCAGCAGTGATACTAGCGGATACAATGAGCAGTTCTTC. It yields the protein CASSDTSGYNEQFF.